This entry concerns a single T cell receptor (beta chain). The CDR3 extends over 12 amino acids. The V end lost 7 bases, the J end lost 6 bases, and 12 bases lay between the germline ends. From germline, CDR1 is SNHLY and CDR2 FYNNEI. Sequenced by immunoSEQ multiplex PCR; TCRdb stores in-frame clones only, minus some. The sample has just under 60,000 clones; 70% are singletons. Sorting of unstimulated PBMCs yielded separate CD3+CD4+ and CD3+CD8+ fractions. This record comes from a study of T cell clones after liver transplantation. The rearrangement links TRBV2 to TRBJ1-2; D gene uncertain. The receptor comes from a human patient who received a liver transplant. Some T cells may be transferred from the graft donor. The material sequenced was CD4+ T cells from blood, taken at the approximately 16-month timepoint. The CDR3 protein is CASNSLDHGYTF. The CDR3 DNA reads as TGTGCCAGCAATTCCCTGGACCATGGCTACACCTTC. The full variable domain, with the rest looked up from reference TRBV2 and TRBJ1-2, is EPEVTQTPSHQVTQMGQEVILRCVPISNHLYFYWYRQILGQKVEFLVSFYNNEISEKSEIFDDQFSVERPDGSNFTLKIRSTKLEDSAMYFCASNSLDHGYTFGSGTRLTVV.